The 25 T cell receptor beta chains below come from one sample, sequenced in a study of T-cell memory formation after mild COVID-19. MiXCR, run by TCRdb on the 5' RACE reads, gives a single entry per CDR3 protein. The sample has around 340,000 distinct CDR3 sequences, roughly 20% seen once. Sequenced material: PBMCs or a T cell subset sorted from them (not recorded which). These receptors were taken from an adult woman who had mild COVID-19 (a few samples of this study predate the infection). Cell type and time point are not known.

Only a few counts were recorded for this clonotype. The chain links TRBV5-1 to TRBJ2-7, with 9 bases fitting TRBD1. The V and J ends lost 0 bases and 6 bases, in that order; junction bases with no gene match: 7. CDR3 length: 15 residues. Germline V CDR1 and CDR2: SGHRS, YFSETQ. The CDR3 loop is CASSLEGQGFVEQYF. DNA for the CDR3: TGCGCCAGCAGCTTGGAGGGACAGGGATTTGTCGAGCAGTACTTC.

This clonotype was found a few times. The chain employs TRBV7-3 and TRBJ2-1; TRBD2 matches 10 bases. The CDR3 has 15 residues. The V and J ends lost 4 bases and 8 bases, in that order; junction bases with no gene match: 8. Germline CDR1 reads SGHTA; CDR2 reads FQGTGA. Written as DNA, the CDR3 is TGTGCCAGCAGCTCCACTAGCGGGGTTTTCGATGAGCAGTTCTTC. Translation: CASSSTSGVFDEQFF.

This clonotype showed up just a few times. The chain carries TRBV29-1 and TRBJ2-3; 11 bases are a match to TRBD2. Germline assignment: CDR1 SQVTM and CDR2 ANQGSEA. After removal of 0 bases from V and 0 bases from J, the junction contained 8 bases not matched to a gene. This CDR3 comprises 18 residues. The CDR3 spells CSVEEGTSGDSSTDTQYF. The CDR3 DNA reads TGCAGCGTTGAAGAGGGGACTAGCGGCGATTCTAGCACAGATACGCAGTATTTT.

The V gene is TRBV29-1, the J gene TRBJ2-1; 15 bases are a match to TRBD2. The V gene end was trimmed by 6 bases and the J gene end by 8 bases; junction bases not matched to a gene: 17. There are 18 residues in the CDR3. Germline V gene data show CDR1 as SQVTM and CDR2 as ANQGSEA. The CDR3: CSVTKRTSGRASGYEQFF. CDR3 in DNA: TGCAGCGTCACAAAGAGGACTAGCGGGAGGGCTAGTGGGTATGAGCAGTTCTTC.

The chain combines TRBV4-1 with TRBJ2-7; the D is unclear. Germline assignment: CDR1 MGHRA and CDR2 YSYEKL. Trimming removed 0 bases at V and 1 base at J, with 10 bases between. CDR3 length: 15 amino acids. The CDR3 DNA reads TGCGCCAGCAGCCAAGATCAAGGCGGTTCCTACGAGCAGTACTTC. Translated: CASSQDQGGSYEQYF.

The chain is built from TRBV7-9 and TRBJ2-1, with 7 positions matching TRBD2. This CDR3 is 15 amino acids long. V dropped 5 bases and J dropped 9; count of bases not matched to a gene: 13. From germline, CDR1 is SEHNR and CDR2 FQNEAQ (reference sequence). Written as DNA, the CDR3 is TGTGCCAGCAGCCCCGTAGGGCGGGAGTTCGGTGAGCAGTTCTTC. This encodes CASSPVGREFGEQFF.

The rearrangement joins TRBV7-2 to TRBJ2-6; D is ambiguous. The CDR3 consists of 15 residues. V was trimmed by 5 bases and J by 3 bases, leaving 11 bases between them. Germline values: CDR1 SGHTA, CDR2 FQGNSA. CDR3: CASSPGSGGANVLTF. CDR3 nucleotides: TGTGCCAGCAGCCCAGGAAGTGGTGGGGCCAACGTCCTGACTTTC.

This rearrangement joins TRBV12-3 or TRBV12-4 to TRBJ2-3; TRBD2 is a possible D gene (7 bases). V lost 3 bases and J lost 10, with 8 bases in between. The CDR3 contains 11 residues. DNA for the CDR3: TGTGCCAGCAGTTTGGGGGGGCCGCAGTATTTT. It encodes CASSLGGPQYF.

The rearrangement uses TRBV14 and TRBJ2-6, with D unresolved. Germline lookup yields CDR1 SGHDN and CDR2 FVKESK. V lost 8 bases, J lost 1 base, and 9 bases lay in between. This CDR3 is 14 amino acids long. CDR3 residues: CASGDGSGANVLTF. DNA of the CDR3: TGTGCCAGCGGGGATGGTTCTGGGGCCAACGTCCTGACTTTC.

In this sample, this clonotype turned up a few times. The chain has TRBV29-1 and TRBJ1-2; TRBD1 is a possible D gene (5 bases). CDR3 length: 13 amino acids. In germline, CDR1 is SQVTM, CDR2 ANQGSEA. V was shortened by 1 base and J by 7 bases, with 13 bases between the two germline ends. CDR3 loop: CSVEGFRGAGYTF. In nucleotides, the CDR3 is TGCAGCGTTGAAGGCTTCCGAGGGGCTGGCTACACCTTC.

The genes are TRBV10-3 and TRBJ2-3; D gene ambiguous. The germline V and J ends were trimmed by 2 bases and 6 bases, with 15 bases remaining between them. Germline loops: CDR1 ENHRY, CDR2 SYGVKD. The CDR3 runs to 15 residues. This CDR3 reads CAISEGHLKMDTQYF. The CDR3 coding sequence is TGTGCCATCAGTGAGGGGCACTTAAAGATGGATACGCAGTATTTT.

The V call is TRBV10-2, the J call TRBJ2-1; no clear D. V was pared by 7 bases and J by 9 bases, with 19 bases between. CDR1 and CDR2 from the germline V gene are WSHSY and SAAADI. The CDR3 loop spans 14 amino acids. The CDR3 here is CASKRDNQGGEQFF. Here the CDR3 DNA reads TGCGCCAGCAAGAGAGACAACCAAGGCGGTGAGCAGTTCTTC.

This clonotype was seen only a few times. The chain combines TRBV4-3 with TRBJ2-2; 7 bases match TRBD2. V dropped 2 bases and J dropped 10; count of bases not matched to a gene: 28. CDR1 and CDR2 from the germline V gene are LGHNA and YSLEER. This CDR3 region has 21 residues. The CDR3 here is CASSQRGGLSETYGLTEELFF. The CDR3 DNA sequence: TGCGCCAGCAGCCAAAGGGGAGGGCTTTCCGAGACTTACGGTTTGACGGAGGAGCTGTTTTTT.

The chain links TRBV4-3 to TRBJ2-1; tentative D call: TRBD2 (6 bases). CDR1 and CDR2 from the germline V gene are LGHNA and YSLEER. Trimming took off 5 bases at V and 7 bases at J, with 18 bases between the two ends. This CDR3 contains 15 residues. This CDR3 is CASSSQTRGSNEQFF. CDR3 sequence (DNA): TGCGCCAGCAGCTCCCAGACTAGAGGGAGTAATGAGCAGTTCTTC.

The chain recombines TRBV29-1 with TRBJ2-7; 7 bases fit TRBD1. The CDR3 runs 13 residues. Germline-derived CDR1 and CDR2 are SQVTM and ANQGSEA. Germline trimming cut 6 bases from V and 0 bases from J; bases unmatched to any gene: 5. The CDR3 DNA sequence: TGCAGCGTCGGACAGGCAACCTCCTACGAGCAGTACTTC. Translation: CSVGQATSYEQYF.

The chain employs TRBV7-9 and TRBJ1-6; no definite D call. CDR1 is SEHNR, CDR2 FQNEAQ, per germline (reference sequence). The length of the CDR3 is 14 residues. Trimming removed 1 base from V and 7 bases from J, with 8 bases in between. The CDR3 coding sequence is TGTGCCAGCAGCTTAGTTCTGGGAAATTCACCCCTCCACTTT. This translates into CASSLVLGNSPLHF.

The sample holds a few counts of this clonotype. V usage is TRBV7-2 and J usage is TRBJ2-7; a weak D match, TRBD1 (6 bases). V lost 1 base, J lost 0 bases, and 10 bases lay in between. The CDR3 runs to 15 residues. The germline gives CDR1 SGHTA, CDR2 FQGNSA. The CDR3 spells CASSLGDRSSYEQYF. In nucleotides, the CDR3 is TGTGCCAGCAGCTTAGGCGACAGGAGCTCCTACGAGCAGTACTTC.

The table lists this clonotype with a few counts. The chain recombines TRBV2 with TRBJ2-7, with D perhaps matching TRBD1 or TRBD2 (5 bases each). Per germline, CDR1 SNHLY and CDR2 FYNNEI. With 7 bases removed from V and 3 bases from J, the gap between germline ends came to 13 bases. This CDR3 region has 13 residues. The CDR3 region has the DNA TGTGCCAGCACGGGGCGGCGAATCTACGAGCAGTACTTC. Translated: CASTGRRIYEQYF. Complete variable domain (other parts from reference TRBV2 and TRBJ2-7): EPEVTQTPSHQVTQMGQEVILRCVPISNHLYFYWYRQILGQKVEFLVSFYNNEISEKSEIFDDQFSVERPDGSNFTLKIRSTKLEDSAMYFCASTGRRIYEQYFGPGTRLTVT.

This clonotype appeared a few times. The genes are TRBV6-5 and TRBJ2-7, with unresolved D. V was cut by 5 bases and J by 6 bases, with 14 bases left in between. The CDR3 runs 13 residues. Germline V gene lookup returns CDR1 MNHEY and CDR2 SVGAGI. CDR3 nucleotide sequence: TGTGCCAGCAGTCGAGTGAGGAGAAGCGAGCAGTACTTC. It yields the protein CASSRVRRSEQYF.

This clonotype was seen a handful of times. The V gene is TRBV24-1, the J gene TRBJ2-5; D remains ambiguous. Between the trimmed V and J ends, which lost 3 bases and 5 bases, there was a span of 6 bases. Germline V gives CDR1 KGHDR, CDR2 SFDVKD. This CDR3 comprises 12 residues. The CDR3 bases are TGTGCCACCAGTGATATCGGTGAGACCCAGTACTTC. The encoded protein is CATSDIGETQYF.

The rearrangement links TRBV5-5 to TRBJ2-5, with D possibly called TRBD1 or TRBD2 (5 bases each). The germline V gene encodes CDR1 SGHKS and CDR2 YYEKEE (reference sequence). V lost 1 base and J 1 base, leaving 11 bases between the germline ends. The length of the CDR3 is 15 residues. CDR3 bases: TGTGCCAGCAGCTTGACGCCAGGGACCCAAGAGACCCAGTACTTC. It codes for CASSLTPGTQETQYF.

CDR3 amino acids: CASSYSSWLAGVTGTDTQYF. The CDR3 bases are TGTGCCAGCAGTTACTCGTCATGGCTAGCGGGGGTAACGGGCACAGATACGCAGTATTTT. The rearrangement uses TRBV6-5 and TRBJ2-3; 10 bases map to TRBD2. From germline, CDR1 is MNHEY and CDR2 SVGAGI. V dropped 0 bases and J dropped 1; count of bases not matched to a gene: 13. The CDR3 covers 20 residues.

Here the CDR3 reads CASRLDRGRTYGYTF. The CDR3 DNA reads as TGTGCCAGCAGACTGGACAGGGGGCGGACCTATGGCTACACCTTC. This chain joins TRBV12-3 or TRBV12-4 and TRBJ1-2, with 11 bases lining up with TRBD1. The length of the CDR3 is 15 residues. V was pared by 6 bases and J by 4 bases, with 7 bases of the junction left unmatched.

CDR3 sequence: CASSQDPGFYGYTF. The CDR3 DNA is TGTGCCAGCAGCCAAGATCCAGGGTTCTATGGCTACACCTTC. V and J are TRBV3-1 and TRBJ1-2; TRBD1 might be the D (5 bases). Germline CDR1 is LGHDT and CDR2 is YNNKEL (reference sequence). This CDR3 region has 14 residues. Trimming stripped 0 bases from V and 4 bases from J, with 9 bases between. Together with reference TRBV3-1 and TRBJ1-2, the CDR3 gives the full variable domain: DTAVSQTPKYLVTQMGNDKSIKCEQNLGHDTMYWYKQDSKKFLKIMFSYNNKELIINETVPNRFSPKSPDKAHLNLHINSLELGDSAVYFCASSQDPGFYGYTFGSGTRLTVV.

This clonotype was picked up one time. The J gene is TRBJ2-5, the V gene TRBV5-1; D uncertain. The CDR3 spans 13 residues. CDR1 SGHRS and CDR2 YFSETQ come from the germline V gene. V was shortened by 6 bases and J by 4 bases, with 13 bases between the two germline ends. The CDR3 nucleotides read TGCGCCAGCATCGAAGACATGGGAGAGACCCAGTACTTC. It is translated as CASIEDMGETQYF. The variable domain in full, with the rest retrieved from reference TRBV5-1 and TRBJ2-5, is KAGVTQTPRYLIKTRGQQVTLSCSPISGHRSVSWYQQTPGQGLQFLFEYFSETQRNKGNFPGRFSGRQFSNSRSEMNVSTLELGDSALYLCASIEDMGETQYFGPGTRLLVL.